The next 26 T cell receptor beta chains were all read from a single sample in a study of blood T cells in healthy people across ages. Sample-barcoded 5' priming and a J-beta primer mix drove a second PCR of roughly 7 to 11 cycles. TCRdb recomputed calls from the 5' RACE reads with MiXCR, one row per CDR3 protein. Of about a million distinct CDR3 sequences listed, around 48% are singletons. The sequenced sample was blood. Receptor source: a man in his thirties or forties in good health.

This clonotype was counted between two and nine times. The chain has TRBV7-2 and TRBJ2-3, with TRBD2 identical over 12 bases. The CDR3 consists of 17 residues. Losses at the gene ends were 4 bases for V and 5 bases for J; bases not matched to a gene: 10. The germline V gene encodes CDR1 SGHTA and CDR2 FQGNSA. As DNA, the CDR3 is TGTGCCAGCAGCTCTCTTCTAGCGGGGGGGCCAATAGATACGCAGTATTTT. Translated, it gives CASSSLLAGGPIDTQYF. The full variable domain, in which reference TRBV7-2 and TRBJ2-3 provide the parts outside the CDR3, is GAGVSQSPSNKVTEKGKDVELRCDPISGHTALYWYRQSLGQGLEFLIYFQGNSAPDKSGLPSDRFSAERTGGSVSTLTIQRTQQEDSAVYLCASSSLLAGGPIDTQYFGPGTRLTVL.

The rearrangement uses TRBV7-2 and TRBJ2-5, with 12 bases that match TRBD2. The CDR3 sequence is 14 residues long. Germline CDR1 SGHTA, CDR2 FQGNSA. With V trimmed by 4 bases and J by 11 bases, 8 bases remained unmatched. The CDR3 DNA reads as TGTGCCAGCAGCTCGACTAGCGGGGGCCTTGAGCAGTACTTC. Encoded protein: CASSSTSGGLEQYF.

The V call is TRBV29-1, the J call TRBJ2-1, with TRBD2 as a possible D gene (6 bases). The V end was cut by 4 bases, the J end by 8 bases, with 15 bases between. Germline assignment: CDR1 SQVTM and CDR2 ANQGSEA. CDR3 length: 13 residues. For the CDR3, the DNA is TGCAGCGTTGGCGGGACTCGCCCTCATGAGCAGTTCTTC. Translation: CSVGGTRPHEQFF.

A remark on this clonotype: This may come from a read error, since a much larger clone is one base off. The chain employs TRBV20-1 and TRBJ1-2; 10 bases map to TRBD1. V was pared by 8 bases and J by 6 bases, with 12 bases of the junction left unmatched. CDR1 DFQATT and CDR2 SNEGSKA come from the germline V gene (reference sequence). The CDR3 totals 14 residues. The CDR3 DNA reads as TGCAGTTCAAGGCCCGGGGACAGGGGCCATGGCTACACCTTC. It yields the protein CSSRPGDRGHGYTF.

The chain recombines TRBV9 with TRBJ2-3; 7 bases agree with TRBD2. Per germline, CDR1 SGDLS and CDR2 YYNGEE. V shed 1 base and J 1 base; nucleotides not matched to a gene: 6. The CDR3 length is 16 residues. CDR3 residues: CASSVTTSLGTDTQYF. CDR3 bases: TGTGCCAGCAGCGTAACGACTAGCCTTGGCACAGATACGCAGTATTTT.

The CDR3 is CSAPLNRGCIQYF. CDR3 sequence (DNA): TGCAGTGCTCCCCTTAACAGGGGGTGCATTCAGTACTTC. The chain is built from TRBV20-1 and TRBJ2-4, with 8 nucleotides matching TRBD1. V was pared by 5 bases and J by 9 bases, with 9 bases of the junction left unmatched. Germline-derived CDR1 and CDR2 are DFQATT and SNEGSKA (reference sequence). The CDR3 length is 13 residues.

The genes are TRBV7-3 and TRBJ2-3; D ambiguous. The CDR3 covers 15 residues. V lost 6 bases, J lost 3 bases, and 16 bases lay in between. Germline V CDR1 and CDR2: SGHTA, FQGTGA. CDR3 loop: CASRLAGFLTDTQYF. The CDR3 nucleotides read TGTGCCAGCAGGCTGGCAGGCTTTTTAACAGATACGCAGTATTTT. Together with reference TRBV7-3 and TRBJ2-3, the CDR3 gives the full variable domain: GAGVSQTPSNKVTEKGKYVELRCDPISGHTALYWYRQSLGQGPEFLIYFQGTGAADDSGLPNDRFFAVRPEGSVSTLKIQRTERGDSAVYLCASRLAGFLTDTQYFGPGTRLTVL.

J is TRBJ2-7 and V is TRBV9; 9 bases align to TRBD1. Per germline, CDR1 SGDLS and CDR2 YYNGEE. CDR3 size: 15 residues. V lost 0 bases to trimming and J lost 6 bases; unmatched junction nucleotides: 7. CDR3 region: CASSVEPGQGSEQYF. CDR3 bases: TGTGCCAGCAGCGTAGAACCGGGACAGGGATCCGAGCAGTACTTC.

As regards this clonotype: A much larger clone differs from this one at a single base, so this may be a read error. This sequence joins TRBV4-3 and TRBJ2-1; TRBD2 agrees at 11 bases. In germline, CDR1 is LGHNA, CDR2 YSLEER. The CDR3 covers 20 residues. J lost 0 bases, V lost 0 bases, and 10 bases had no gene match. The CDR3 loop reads CASSQDQGLAVLSSYNEQFF. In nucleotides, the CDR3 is TGCGCCAGCAGCCAAGATCAGGGACTAGCGGTTCTGAGCTCCTACAATGAGCAGTTCTTC.

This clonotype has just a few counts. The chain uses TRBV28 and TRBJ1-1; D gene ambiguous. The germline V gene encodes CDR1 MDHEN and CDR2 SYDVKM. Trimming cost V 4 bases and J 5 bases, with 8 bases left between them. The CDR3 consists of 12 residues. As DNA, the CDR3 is TGTGCCAGCAGTTCCCTTATGACTGAAGCTTTCTTT. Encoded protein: CASSSLMTEAFF.

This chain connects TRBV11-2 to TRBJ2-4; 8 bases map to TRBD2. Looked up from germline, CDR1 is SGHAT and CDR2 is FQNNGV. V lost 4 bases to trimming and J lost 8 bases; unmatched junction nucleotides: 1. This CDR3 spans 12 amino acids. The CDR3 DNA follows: TGTGCCAGCAGCTCGCGGGGGGACATTCAGTACTTC. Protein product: CASSSRGDIQYF.

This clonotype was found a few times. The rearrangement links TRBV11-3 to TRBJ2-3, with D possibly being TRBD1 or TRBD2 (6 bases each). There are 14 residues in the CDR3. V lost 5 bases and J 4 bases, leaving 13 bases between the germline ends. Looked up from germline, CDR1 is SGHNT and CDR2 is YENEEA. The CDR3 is CASSPKGGSDTQYF. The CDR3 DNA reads TGTGCCAGCAGCCCAAAGGGGGGCTCAGATACGCAGTATTTT.

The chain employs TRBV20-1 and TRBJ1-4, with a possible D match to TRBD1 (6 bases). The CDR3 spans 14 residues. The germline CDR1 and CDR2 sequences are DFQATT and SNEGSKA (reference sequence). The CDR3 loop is CSQKGGSANEKLFF. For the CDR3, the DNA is TGCAGCCAAAAAGGGGGATCAGCTAATGAAAAACTGTTTTTT.

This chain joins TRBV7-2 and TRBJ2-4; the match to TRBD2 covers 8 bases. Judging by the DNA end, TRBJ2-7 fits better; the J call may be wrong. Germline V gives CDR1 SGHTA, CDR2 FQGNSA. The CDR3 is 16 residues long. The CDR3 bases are TGTGCCAGCAGCTCCCGAGCTCCGGGACTAGCCTACGAGCAGTACTTC. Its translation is CASSSRAPGLAYEQYF.

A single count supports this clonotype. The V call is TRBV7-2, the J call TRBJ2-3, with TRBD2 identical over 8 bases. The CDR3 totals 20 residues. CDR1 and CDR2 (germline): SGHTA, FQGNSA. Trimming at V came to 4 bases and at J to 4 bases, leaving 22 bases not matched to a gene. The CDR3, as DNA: TGTGCCAGCAGCTCAAAGAGGCTTCGGCGGGGGGACCAGGGTGCAGATACGCAGTATTTT. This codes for CASSSKRLRRGDQGADTQYF.

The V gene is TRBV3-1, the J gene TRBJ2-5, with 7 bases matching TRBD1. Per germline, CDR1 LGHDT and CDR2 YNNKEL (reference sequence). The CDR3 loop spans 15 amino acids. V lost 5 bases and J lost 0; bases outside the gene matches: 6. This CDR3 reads CASSSRGQYQETQYF. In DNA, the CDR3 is TGTGCCAGCAGCTCTAGGGGACAGTACCAAGAGACCCAGTACTTC.

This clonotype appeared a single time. The CDR3 region has the DNA TGCAGTGCCCCAGGAACGGACAGGGGGCGAGGCTATGGCTACACCTTC. This codes for CSAPGTDRGRGYGYTF. The chain couples TRBV20-1 to TRBJ1-2, with 11 bases that match TRBD1. In germline, CDR1 is DFQATT, CDR2 SNEGSKA (reference sequence). V lost 6 bases and J lost 4; bases outside the gene matches: 13. The CDR3 extends over 16 amino acids.

The CDR3 coding sequence is TGTGCCAGCAGCCAAGAATTGGCTGCCGACTACGAGCAGTACTTC. It translates to CASSQELAADYEQYF. V usage is TRBV14 and J usage is TRBJ2-7; D is unclear. Germline loops: CDR1 SGHDN, CDR2 FVKESK. Trimming shortened V by 0 bases and J by 3 bases, and 12 bases separated the two germline ends. The CDR3 loop spans 15 amino acids.

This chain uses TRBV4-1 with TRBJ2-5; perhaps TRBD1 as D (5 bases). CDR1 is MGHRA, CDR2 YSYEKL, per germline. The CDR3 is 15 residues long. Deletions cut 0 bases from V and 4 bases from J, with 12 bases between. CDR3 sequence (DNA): TGCGCCAGCAGCCAAGATGCAGGGTATCCAGAGACCCAGTACTTC. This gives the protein CASSQDAGYPETQYF.

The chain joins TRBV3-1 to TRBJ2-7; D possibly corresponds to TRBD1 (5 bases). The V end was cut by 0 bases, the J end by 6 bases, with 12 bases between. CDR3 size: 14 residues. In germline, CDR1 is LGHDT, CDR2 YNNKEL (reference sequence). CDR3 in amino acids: CASSQDSGPAEQYF. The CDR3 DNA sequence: TGTGCCAGCAGCCAAGATTCAGGGCCGGCCGAGCAGTACTTC.

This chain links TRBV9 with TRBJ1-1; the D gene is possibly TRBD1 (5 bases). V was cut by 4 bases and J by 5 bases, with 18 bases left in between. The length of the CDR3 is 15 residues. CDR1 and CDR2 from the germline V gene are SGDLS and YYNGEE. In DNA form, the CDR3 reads TGTGCCAGCAGCCGATCCGGGGGGGGAGGGACTGAAGCTTTCTTT. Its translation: CASSRSGGGGTEAFF.

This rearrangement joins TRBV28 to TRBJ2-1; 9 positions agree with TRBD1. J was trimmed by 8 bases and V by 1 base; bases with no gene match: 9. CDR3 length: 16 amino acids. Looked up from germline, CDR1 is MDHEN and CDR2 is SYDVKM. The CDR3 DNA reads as TGTGCCAGCAGTTTATTAGAGGACAGGGGCTCGTATGAGCAGTTCTTC. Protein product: CASSLLEDRGSYEQFF.

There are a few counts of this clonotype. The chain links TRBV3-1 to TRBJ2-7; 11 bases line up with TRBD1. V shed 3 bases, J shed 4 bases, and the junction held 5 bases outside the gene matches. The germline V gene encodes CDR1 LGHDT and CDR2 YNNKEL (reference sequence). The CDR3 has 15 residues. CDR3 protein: CASSHRTGGIYEQYF. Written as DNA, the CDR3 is TGTGCCAGCAGCCACAGGACAGGGGGCATATACGAGCAGTACTTC.

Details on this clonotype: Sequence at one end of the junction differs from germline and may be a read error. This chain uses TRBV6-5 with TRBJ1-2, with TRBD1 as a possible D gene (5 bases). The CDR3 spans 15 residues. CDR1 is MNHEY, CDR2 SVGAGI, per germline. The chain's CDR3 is CASSYLDGADYGCTF. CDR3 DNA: TGTGCCAGCAGTTACCTAGATGGGGCAGACTATGGCTGCACCTTC.

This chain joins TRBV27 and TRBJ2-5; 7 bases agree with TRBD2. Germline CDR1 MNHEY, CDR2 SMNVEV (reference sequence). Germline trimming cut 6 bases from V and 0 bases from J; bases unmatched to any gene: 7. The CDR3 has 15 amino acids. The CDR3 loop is CASSYYGLDQETQYF. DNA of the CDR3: TGTGCCAGCAGCTACTACGGACTAGACCAAGAGACCCAGTACTTC.

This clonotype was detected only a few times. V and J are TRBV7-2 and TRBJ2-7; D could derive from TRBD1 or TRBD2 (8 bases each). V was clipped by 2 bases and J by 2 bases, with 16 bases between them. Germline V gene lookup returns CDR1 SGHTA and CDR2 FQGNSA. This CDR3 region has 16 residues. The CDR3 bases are TGTGCCAGCAGCTTAATAGCGGGACAGGCAACCTACGAGCAGTACTTC. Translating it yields CASSLIAGQATYEQYF.